This T cell receptor (beta chain) was identified in a study of T cell repertoires in cytomegalovirus infection. Background on the study: Through public TCR beta signatures, both CMV infection and matching HLA type were indicated.

There are many counts of this clonotype. Its cognate antigen is unknown. In TCRdb, the reads were re-called with MiXCR into one record per CDR3 protein. The sample lists over 100,000 distinct CDR3 sequences, around 10% occurring once. Trimming at V came to 1 base and at J to 4 bases, leaving 6 bases not matched to a gene. The CDR3 is 15 residues long. Germline values: CDR1 SGHTA, CDR2 FQGNSA. Sequencing used PBMCs, sequenced either directly or after in vitro stimulation (not recorded which). The clonotype was recovered from a human donor in good health (CMV status not recorded). Some clones in this sample may be carry-over from other donors' samples. The chain is built from TRBV7-2 and TRBJ1-1; 7 bases are shared with TRBD1. CDR3 DNA sequence: TGTGCCAGCAGCTTAGGATGGACAGGTCGCACTGAAGCTTTCTTT. This translates into CASSLGWTGRTEAFF.